This entry features one T cell receptor beta chain sequence. V lost 10 bases and J 5 bases, leaving 12 bases between the germline ends. CDR1 and CDR2 from the germline V gene are WNHNN and SYGVQD (reference sequence). This CDR3 comprises 12 residues. The entry originates in a study of shared clonotypes between healthy human individuals. Replicate PCRs run on sorted subsets employed 200 to 250 ng DNA, approximately 30,000 T cell genomes. Only in-frame clones appear in the TCRdb table, and some are missing; sequencing was by immunoSEQ multiplex PCR. Here the sample spans millions of clones, around 95% being singletons.

The specimen was naive CD4+ T cells sorted from blood. Subset reported: CD45RA+ positively selected. The chain has TRBV10-1 and TRBJ2-1; D may be TRBD1 (6 bases). This receptor was identified in a man aged 18-30 years in good health. Here the CDR3 reads CANQYRDNEQFF. The CDR3 DNA follows: TGCGCCAACCAATACAGGGACAATGAGCAGTTCTTC.